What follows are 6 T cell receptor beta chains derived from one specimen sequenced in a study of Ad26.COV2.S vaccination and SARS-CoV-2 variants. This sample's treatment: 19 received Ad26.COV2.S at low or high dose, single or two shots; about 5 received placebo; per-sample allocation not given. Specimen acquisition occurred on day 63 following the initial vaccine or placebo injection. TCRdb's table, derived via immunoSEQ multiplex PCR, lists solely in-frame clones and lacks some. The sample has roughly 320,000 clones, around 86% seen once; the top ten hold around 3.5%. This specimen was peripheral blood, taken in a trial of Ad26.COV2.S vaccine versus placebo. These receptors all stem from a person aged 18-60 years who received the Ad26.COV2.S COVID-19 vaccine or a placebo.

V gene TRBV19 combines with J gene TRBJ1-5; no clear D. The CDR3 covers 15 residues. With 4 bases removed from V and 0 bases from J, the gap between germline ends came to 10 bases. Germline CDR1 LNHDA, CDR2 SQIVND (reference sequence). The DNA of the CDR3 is TGTGCCAGTAGTACGACACGTAATAGCAATCAGCCCCAGCATTTT. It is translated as CASSTTRNSNQPQHF.

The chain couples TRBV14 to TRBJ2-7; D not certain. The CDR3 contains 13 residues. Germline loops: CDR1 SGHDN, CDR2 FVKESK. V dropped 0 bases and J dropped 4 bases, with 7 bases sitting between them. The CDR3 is CASSQERLYEQYF. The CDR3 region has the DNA TGTGCCAGCAGCCAAGAACGCCTATACGAGCAGTACTTC.

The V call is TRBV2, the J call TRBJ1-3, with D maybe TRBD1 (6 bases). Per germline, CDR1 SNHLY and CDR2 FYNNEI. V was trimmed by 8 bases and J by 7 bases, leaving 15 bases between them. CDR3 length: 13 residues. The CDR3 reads CASPRVGGNTIYF. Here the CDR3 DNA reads TGTGCCAGCCCTAGGGTAGGGGGGAACACCATATATTTT.

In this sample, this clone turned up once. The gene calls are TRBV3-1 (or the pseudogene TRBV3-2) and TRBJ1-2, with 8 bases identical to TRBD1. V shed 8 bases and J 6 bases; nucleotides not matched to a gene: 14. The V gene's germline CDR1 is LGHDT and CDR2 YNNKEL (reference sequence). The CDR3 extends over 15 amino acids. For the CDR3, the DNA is TGTGCCAGCTCAGCCGGGACAGGAGTTTTGAATGGCTACACCTTC. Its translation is CASSAGTGVLNGYTF.

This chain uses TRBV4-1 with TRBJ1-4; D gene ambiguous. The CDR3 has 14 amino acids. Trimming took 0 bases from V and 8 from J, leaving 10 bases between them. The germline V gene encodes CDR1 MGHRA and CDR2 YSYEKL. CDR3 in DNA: TGCGCCAGCAGCCAAGATTTGACTGGAGAAAAACTGTTTTTT. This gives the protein CASSQDLTGEKLFF.

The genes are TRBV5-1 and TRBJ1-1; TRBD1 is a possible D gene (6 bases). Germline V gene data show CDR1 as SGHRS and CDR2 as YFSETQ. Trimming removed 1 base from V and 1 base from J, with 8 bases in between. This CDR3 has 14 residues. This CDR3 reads CASSLYRANTEAFF. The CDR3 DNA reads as TGCGCCAGCAGCTTGTACAGGGCGAACACTGAAGCTTTCTTT.